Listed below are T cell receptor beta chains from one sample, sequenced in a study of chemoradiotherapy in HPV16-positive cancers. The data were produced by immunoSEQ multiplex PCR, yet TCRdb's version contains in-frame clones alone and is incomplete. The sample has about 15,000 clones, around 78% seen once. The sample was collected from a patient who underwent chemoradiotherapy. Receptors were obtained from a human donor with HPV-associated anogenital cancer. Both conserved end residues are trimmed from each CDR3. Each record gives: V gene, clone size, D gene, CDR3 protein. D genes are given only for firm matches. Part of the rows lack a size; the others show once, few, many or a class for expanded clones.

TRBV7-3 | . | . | ASSLFAGNEQY
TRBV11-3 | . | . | ASSLGGSTDTQY
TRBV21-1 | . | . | ASSKVGRETGETQY
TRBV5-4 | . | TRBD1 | ASSPSGTGAYEQY
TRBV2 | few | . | ASSSTDEQY
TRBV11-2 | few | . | ASSRGVGRPEAF
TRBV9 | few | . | ASSAPGQGSPLH
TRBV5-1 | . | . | ASSLLGSGELF
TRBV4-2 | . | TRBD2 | ASSQEELAGGRNEQF
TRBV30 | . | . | AWSFRPGELF
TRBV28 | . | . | ASSPHREIEAF
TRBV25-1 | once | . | ASKGVAGNEQF
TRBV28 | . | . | ASSSKRRGLTHEAF
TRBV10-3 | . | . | ASKLGDNSPLH
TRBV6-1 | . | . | ASSLSDGGTEAF
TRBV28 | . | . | ASRQGNQPQH
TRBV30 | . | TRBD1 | AWSVWDRQNTEAF
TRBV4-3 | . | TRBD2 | ASSQDRASGTLGYEQY
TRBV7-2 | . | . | ASSLAGSGGYT
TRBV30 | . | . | AWSVGVISENNQPQH
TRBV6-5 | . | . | ASSGRLSSYNEQF
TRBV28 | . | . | ASSFGSAAYNSPLH
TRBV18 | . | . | ASSPLATEAF
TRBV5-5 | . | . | ASSNGQSPNEKLF
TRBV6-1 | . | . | ASSELTRNSPLH
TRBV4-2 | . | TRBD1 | ASSQDWTGLSGANVLT
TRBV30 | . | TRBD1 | AWGTGGNRNQPQH
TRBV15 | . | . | ATSGPGLFGYNEQF
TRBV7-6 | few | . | ASSLGRERTEAF
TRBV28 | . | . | ASSLLGAGRYSPY
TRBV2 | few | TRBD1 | ASRLGQGAGELF
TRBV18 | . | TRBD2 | ASSPFSGGAYNEQF
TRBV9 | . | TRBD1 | ASSLSQGAVSTGELF
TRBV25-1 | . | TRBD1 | ASSSNPGQGEGGVEQY
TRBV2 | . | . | ASSEVTAIYNEQF
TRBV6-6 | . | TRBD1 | ASSRGTGLNEQY
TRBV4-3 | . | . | ASSRTSTDTQY
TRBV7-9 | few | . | ASSPSQALIYEQY
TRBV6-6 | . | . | ASSWAQGSNQPQH
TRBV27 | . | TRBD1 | ASRSKGATEAF
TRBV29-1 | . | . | SVEHSRWSEQY
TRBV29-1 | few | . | SVPLGAGSYNEQF
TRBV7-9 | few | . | ASSLGLANPGELF
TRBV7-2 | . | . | ASSTIYSGNEQF
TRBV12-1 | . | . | ASSQTAYSGNTIY
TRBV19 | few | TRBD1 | ASSIGTDNNEQF
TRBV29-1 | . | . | SVGRVGQPQH
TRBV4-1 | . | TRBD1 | ASSQDLTGWSLGGGYT
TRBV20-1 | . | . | SAAFRGTQY
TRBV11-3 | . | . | ASSSGLNTEAF
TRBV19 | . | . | ASIGAVGARSEAF
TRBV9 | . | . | ASSVAPVGDEQY